This T cell receptor (beta chain) was recorded in a study of T-cell memory formation after mild COVID-19. Study-wide results and limits: Clones that contracted clustered mainly in CM and EM if CD4+ and in EMRA if CD8+. Clones contracting over day 15 to 85 were CD4/CD8 balanced, with later expanders leaning CD4+. Some responding clones appeared in pre-infection memory, suggesting cross-reactive memory joined.

The CDR3 extends over 13 amino acids. The germline V and J ends were trimmed by 4 bases and 4 bases, with 10 bases remaining between them. Germline CDR1 and CDR2: MGHRA and YSYEKL. TCRalpha and TCRbeta libraries used 5'RACE with constant-segment primers and UMIs. A single record per CDR3 protein comes from TCRdb applying MiXCR to the 5' RACE reads. This repertoire shows more than 6,000 distinct CDR3 sequences, over 15% found once; its top ten account for approximately 55%. This clonotype was found many times. Its antigen is currently unknown. The chain employs TRBV4-1 and TRBJ2-5, with D perhaps TRBD2 (6 bases). The clonotype comes from an adult woman who had mild COVID-19 (a few samples of this study predate the infection). Cell type and time point are not known. Sequences were obtained from PBMCs or a T cell subset sorted from them (not recorded which). In nucleotides, the CDR3 is TGCGCCAGCAGCCCAGGAGGGGCAGAGACCCAGTACTTC. This gives the protein CASSPGGAETQYF.